The rows below give T cell receptor beta chains drawn from one sample of a study of shared clonotypes between healthy human individuals. Using immunoSEQ multiplex PCR, the repertoire was profiled, and TCRdb retains in-frame clones only, with some absent. This table holds about 980,000 clones, more than 75% found once. Sample: memory CD4+ T cells sorted from blood. These receptors all stem from a man younger than 30 in good health. The CDR3 runs from the conserved cysteine through the conserved F or W. The D gene is left open where the match is weak. Size tells how often a clone was seen (once, few, many) or the class of an expanded clone, and some rows leave it out.

clone_size j_call v_call d_call cdr3_nt cdr3_aa
NA TRBJ1-1 TRBV19 NA TGTGCCAGTAGTATAATGGTGACCCAGAAGGACACTGAAGCTTTCTTT CASSIMVTQKDTEAFF
many TRBJ2-5 TRBV7-9 NA TGTGCCAGCAGCTTAGTTGGGGGTGACAATAAAGAGACCCAGTACTTC CASSLVGGDNKETQYF
few TRBJ2-7 TRBV2 NA TGTGCCAGCACTCCCGTGAGGGACGGTAGCTCCTACGAGCAGTACTTC CASTPVRDGSSYEQYF
few TRBJ2-2 TRBV5-4 NA TGTGCCAGCAGCCAGGGGGGGCTTGCAAACACCGGGGAGCTGTTTTTT CASSQGGLANTGELFF
NA TRBJ2-5 TRBV7-9 TRBD1 TGTGCCAGCAGCCCCGGGACAGGAAGGGAGACCCAGTACTTC CASSPGTGRETQYF
NA TRBJ1-1 TRBV6-4 NA TGTGCCAGCAGGAGGGACAATCCCGACACTGAAGCTTTCTTT CASRRDNPDTEAFF
NA TRBJ2-1 TRBV5-1 NA TGCGCCAGCAGCTTGGATCGCCCGAGCTCCTACAATGAGCAGTTCTTC CASSLDRPSSYNEQFF
NA TRBJ2-6 TRBV19 TRBD1 TGTGCCAGTAGTTTGAGACAGGGAAACTCTGGGGCCAACGTCCTGACTTTC CASSLRQGNSGANVLTF
NA TRBJ2-7 TRBV6-1 TRBD2 TGTGCCACCGCCGGGACTACCTACGAGCAGTACTTC CATAGTTYEQYF
NA TRBJ1-1 TRBV6-5 TRBD1 TGTGCCAGCAAAGGGACAGCGAACACTGAAGCTTTCTTT CASKGTANTEAFF
NA TRBJ1-2 TRBV4-1 TRBD1 TGCGCCAGCAGCCAAGGGGACAGTTATGGCTACACCTTC CASSQGDSYGYTF
NA TRBJ1-5 TRBV11-1 NA TGTGCCGGGTTTCTTGTGGGCGGGCACCAGCCCCAGCATTTT CAGFLVGGHQPQHF
NA TRBJ2-5 TRBV5-1 NA TGCGCCAGCAGCTTGGATTCAGGGGCCCAAGAGACCCAGTACTTC CASSLDSGAQETQYF
NA TRBJ2-1 TRBV2 NA TGTGCCAGCAGTGAAGCGCCCGGGGTAATTTACAATGAGCAGTTCTTC CASSEAPGVIYNEQFF
once TRBJ2-7 TRBV7-9 NA TGTGCCAGCAGCTTAGAGGGGGCCTACGAGCAGTACTTC CASSLEGAYEQYF
NA TRBJ1-2 TRBV30 TRBD1 TGTGCCTGGGGAGAGGACAGGCCTAACTATGGCTACACCTTC CAWGEDRPNYGYTF
NA TRBJ1-5 TRBV6-5 NA TGTGCCAGCTGGGGACGAGATAGCAATCAGCCCCAGCATTTT CASWGRDSNQPQHF
NA TRBJ1-2 TRBV30 NA TGTGCCTGGAGTGTTACAACAGGGCATTATGGCTACACCTTC CAWSVTTGHYGYTF
NA TRBJ2-7 TRBV7-6 TRBD1 TGTGCCAGCAGCCCGCGGCCGGGACAGGGGGCGTCCTACGAGCAGTACTTC CASSPRPGQGASYEQYF